The 18 T cell receptor beta chains in this list originate from one sample, sequenced in a study of cytomegalovirus exposure and HLA in healthy donors. The PCR ran on 60 Vbeta and 13 Jbeta primers. Sequencing was performed with immunoSEQ multiplex PCR; in TCRdb, only in-frame clones are kept and a portion is missing. The sample lists about 150,000 clones, about three quarters occurring once. The sample consisted of PBMCs. All receptors derive from a woman in her fifties or sixties in good health and CMV-seropositive.

This clone has only one observation. This chain connects TRBV6-4 to TRBJ1-1, with TRBD1 matching 10 bases. V shed 6 bases, J shed 5 bases, and the junction held 6 bases outside the gene matches. In germline, CDR1 is MRHNA, CDR2 SNTAGT. This CDR3 has 14 amino acids. CDR3 amino acids: CASSAGTGDTEAFF. The CDR3 DNA follows: TGTGCCAGCAGCGCCGGGACAGGGGATACTGAAGCTTTCTTT.

The chain links TRBV13 to TRBJ2-5; 7 nucleotides line up with TRBD1. The DNA end lines up better with TRBJ2-7; the J call may be wrong. The CDR3 runs to 14 residues. CDR1 and CDR2 from the germline V gene are PRHDT and FYEKMQ (reference sequence). CDR3 sequence reads: CASSRGQNFYEQYF. The CDR3 bases are TGTGCCAGCAGCCGGGGACAGAATTTCTACGAGCAGTACTTC.

This chain connects TRBV29-1 to TRBJ2-1; D is perhaps TRBD1 (5 bases). V dropped 7 bases and J dropped 4 bases, with 11 bases sitting between them. Germline V gene data show CDR1 as SQVTM and CDR2 as ANQGSEA. This CDR3 comprises 12 residues. Here the CDR3 DNA reads TGCAGCGCCCAGGACACTTACAATGAGCAGTTCTTC. Protein sequence: CSAQDTYNEQFF.

The chain carries TRBV28 and TRBJ2-1; 7 bases align to TRBD2. The junction had 1 base not matched to a gene; V was cut back by 11 bases and J by 12 bases. Germline V gives CDR1 MDHEN, CDR2 SYDVKM. The CDR3 runs 8 residues. The chain's CDR3 is CAWGGQFF. In DNA form, the CDR3 reads TGTGCCTGGGGGGGGCAGTTCTTC.

The chain carries TRBV28 and TRBJ2-7; the match to TRBD2 covers 10 bases. The V segment lost 7 bases and the J segment 4 bases; nucleotides outside the gene matches: 7. The CDR3 has 14 amino acids. Germline CDR1 MDHEN, CDR2 SYDVKM. The DNA for the CDR3 is TGTGCCAGCAAATCTCCTAGCGGGAGTTACGAGCAGTACTTC. Its translation: CASKSPSGSYEQYF.

The rearrangement uses TRBV19 and TRBJ1-2; 9 bases fit TRBD1. Germline V CDR1 and CDR2: LNHDA, SQIVND (reference sequence). This CDR3 has 16 amino acids. Trimming removed 5 bases from V and 4 bases from J; junction bases left unmatched: 11. The CDR3 reads CASSPAGQGDIYGYTF. CDR3 DNA: TGTGCCAGTAGTCCAGCGGGACAGGGCGATATCTATGGCTACACCTTC.

The rearrangement links TRBV7-8 to TRBJ2-1; 8 bases map to TRBD1. The junction had 6 bases not matched to a gene; V was cut back by 3 bases and J by 8 bases. Germline CDR1 and CDR2: SGHVS and FQNEAQ. The CDR3 is 14 residues long. The CDR3: CASSLVDRGYEQFF. In DNA, the CDR3 is TGTGCCAGCAGCTTGGTCGACAGGGGCTATGAGCAGTTCTTC.

This clone has a handful of counts. Here the CDR3 reads CASSYPGGERDTGELFF. In DNA, the CDR3 is TGTGCCAGCAGCTACCCCGGGGGGGAAAGGGACACCGGGGAGCTGTTTTTT. The V gene is TRBV11-3, the J gene TRBJ2-2; the match to TRBD2 covers 8 bases. The CDR3 covers 17 residues. Germline assignment: CDR1 SGHNT and CDR2 YENEEA. The ends lost 4 bases at V and 3 bases at J; junction bases unmatched: 10.

This rearrangement joins TRBV5-4 to TRBJ2-7; D is possibly TRBD2 (7 bases). The V and J ends lost 5 bases and 7 bases respectively, with 25 bases between them. This CDR3 is built from 16 residues. Germline V gives CDR1 SGHNT, CDR2 YYREEE (reference sequence). The CDR3 protein is CASRRGGNSVQTEQYF. CDR3 bases: TGTGCCAGCAGGAGGGGGGGCAACTCCGTTCAAACAGAGCAGTACTTC. Based on the CDR3 plus reference TRBV5-4 and TRBJ2-7, the full variable domain is ETGVTQSPTHLIKTRGQQVTLRCSSQSGHNTVSWYQQALGQGPQFIFQYYREEENGRGNFPPRFSGLQFPNYSSELNVNALELDDSALYLCASRRGGNSVQTEQYFGPGTRLTVT.

The chain links TRBV7-9 to TRBJ2-7; TRBD1 matches at 9 bases. CDR1 is SEHNR, CDR2 FQNEAQ, per germline (reference sequence). The CDR3 runs 15 residues. V lost 0 bases, J lost 4 bases, and 4 bases stayed unmatched. The CDR3 reads CASSLAGTGRYEQYF. In DNA form, the CDR3 reads TGTGCCAGCAGCTTAGCGGGGACAGGGCGTTACGAGCAGTACTTC.

The CDR3 here is CASSAGLAEYNEQFF. The CDR3 DNA is TGTGCCAGTAGTGCCGGACTAGCGGAATACAATGAGCAGTTCTTC. This chain links TRBV19 with TRBJ2-1; 10 bases match TRBD2. Trimming cost V 5 bases and J 4 bases; bases outside gene matches: 5. CDR3 length: 15 amino acids. Germline V lookup: CDR1 LNHDA, CDR2 SQIVND (reference sequence). Full variable domain (missing parts from reference TRBV19 and TRBJ2-1): DGGITQSPKYLFRKEGQNVTLSCEQNLNHDAMYWYRQDPGQGLRLIYYSQIVNDFQKGDIAEGYSVSREKKESFPLTVTSAQKNPTAFYLCASSAGLAEYNEQFFGPGTRLTVL.

The V and J genes are TRBV28 and TRBJ1-6; no clear D. Per germline, CDR1 MDHEN and CDR2 SYDVKM. The CDR3 sequence is 16 residues long. V was clipped by 4 bases and J by 0 bases, with 10 bases between them. CDR3 in amino acids: CASSSGSGSYNSPLHF. CDR3 in DNA: TGTGCCAGCAGTTCGGGGAGCGGCTCCTATAATTCACCCCTCCACTTT. Complete variable domain (other parts from reference TRBV28 and TRBJ1-6): DVKVTQSSRYLVKRTGEKVFLECVQDMDHENMFWYRQDPGLGLRLIYFSYDVKMKEKGDIPEGYSVSREKKERFSLILESASTNQTSMYLCASSSGSGSYNSPLHFGNGTRLTVT.

The rearrangement links TRBV6-1 to TRBJ2-5, with 7 bases identical to TRBD2. Germline lookup yields CDR1 MNHNS and CDR2 SASEGT. The V segment lost 11 bases and the J segment 1 base; nucleotides outside the gene matches: 13. The CDR3 extends over 15 amino acids. CDR3 nucleotide sequence: TGTGCCGGAGGTGGGAGGGAGGGGTTCCAAGAGACCCAGTACTTC. This sequence encodes CAGGGREGFQETQYF.

This clone was observed a few times. This chain uses TRBV13 with TRBJ1-6, with D uncertain. The CDR3 consists of 14 residues. The V gene lost 0 bases and the J gene lost 7 bases, with 7 bases spanning the gap. The germline CDR1 and CDR2 sequences are PRHDT and FYEKMQ (reference sequence). In DNA, the CDR3 is TGTGCCAGCAGCTTAGGACAGCAAAATTCACCCCTCCACTTT. Amino acid sequence: CASSLGQQNSPLHF.

J is TRBJ1-3 and V is TRBV6-6; D not certain. CDR3 length: 15 residues. The V gene's germline CDR1 is MNHNY and CDR2 SVGAGI (reference sequence). Trimming removed 2 bases at V and 0 bases at J, with 8 bases between. The CDR3 coding sequence is TGTGCCAGCAGTTACGCGGCATCCTCTGGAAACACCATATATTTT. Translation: CASSYAASSGNTIYF.

The rearrangement joins TRBV29-1 to TRBJ1-2; D unresolved. CDR1 is SQVTM, CDR2 ANQGSEA, per germline. Trimming pared 4 bases from V and 8 bases from J, leaving 11 bases between. This CDR3 is 11 amino acids long. DNA for the CDR3: TGCAGCGTTGGAGGATCTGGCGGCTACACCTTC. Amino acid sequence: CSVGGSGGYTF.

This clone was observed a few times. The V and J genes are TRBV28 and TRBJ2-7, with 7 bases fitting TRBD1. Germline V gene sequence: CDR1 MDHEN, CDR2 SYDVKM. This CDR3 is 16 amino acids long. V was pared by 4 bases and J by 2 bases, with 11 bases of the junction left unmatched. The CDR3, as DNA: TGTGCCAGCAGTTCCCCCCGGGACAGTATCGCCTACGAGCAGTACTTC. Its translation: CASSSPRDSIAYEQYF.

V is TRBV30 and J is TRBJ1-5, with D possibly TRBD1 on 5 matching bases. V was shortened by 3 bases and J by 4 bases, with 16 bases between the two germline ends. Germline CDR1 reads GTSNPN; CDR2 reads SVGIG (reference sequence). The CDR3 sequence is 15 residues long. The CDR3 DNA is TGTGCCTGGAGAGCGGGACTCCTGGAGAATCAGCCCCAGCATTTT. Translated: CAWRAGLLENQPQHF.